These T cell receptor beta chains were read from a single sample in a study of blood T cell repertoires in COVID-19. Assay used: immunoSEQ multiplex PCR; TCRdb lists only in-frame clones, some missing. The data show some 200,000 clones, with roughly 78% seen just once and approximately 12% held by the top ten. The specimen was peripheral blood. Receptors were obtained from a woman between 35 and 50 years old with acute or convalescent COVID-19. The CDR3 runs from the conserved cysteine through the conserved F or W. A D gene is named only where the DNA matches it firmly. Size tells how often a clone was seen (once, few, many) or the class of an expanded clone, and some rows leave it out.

CDR3aa: CASSYGTGTDGYTF
CDR3nt: TGCGCCAGCAGCTACGGGACAGGGACGGATGGCTACACCTTC
abundance: NA
d_gene: TRBD1
j_gene: TRBJ1-2
v_gene: TRBV5-1
len: 14

CDR3aa: CATKRGGTDTQYF
CDR3nt: TGTGCCACCAAGCGGGGAGGCACAGATACGCAGTATTTT
abundance: NA
d_gene: TRBD2
j_gene: TRBJ2-3
v_gene: TRBV15
len: 13

CDR3aa: CAISGLAGENEQFF
CDR3nt: TGTGCCATCAGCGGACTAGCGGGAGAGAATGAGCAGTTCTTC
abundance: NA
d_gene: TRBD2
j_gene: TRBJ2-1
v_gene: TRBV10-3
len: 14

CDR3aa: CAWSPGAGWSYEQYF
CDR3nt: TGTGCCTGGAGCCCAGGTGCGGGTTGGAGCTACGAGCAGTACTTC
abundance: NA
d_gene: NA
j_gene: TRBJ2-7
v_gene: TRBV30
len: 15

CDR3aa: CASSESKGAADTQYF
CDR3nt: TGCGCCAGCAGTGAGTCGAAGGGGGCGGCAGATACGCAGTATTTT
abundance: once
d_gene: TRBD1
j_gene: TRBJ2-3
v_gene: TRBV10-2
len: 15

CDR3aa: CASSSLSGTTGELFF
CDR3nt: TGTGCCAGCAGTTCACTTAGCGGAACCACCGGGGAGCTGTTTTTT
abundance: few
d_gene: NA
j_gene: TRBJ2-2
v_gene: TRBV6-5
len: 15

CDR3aa: CASGRVGNEQFF
CDR3nt: TGTGCCAGCGGGAGGGTGGGGAATGAGCAGTTCTTC
abundance: NA
d_gene: TRBD2
j_gene: TRBJ2-1
v_gene: TRBV27
len: 12

CDR3aa: CASSLDRVSPLHF
CDR3nt: TGTGCCAGCAGCTTAGACAGGGTTTCACCCCTCCACTTT
abundance: NA
d_gene: NA
j_gene: TRBJ1-6
v_gene: TRBV7-7
len: 13

CDR3aa: CASSYPGATNEKLFF
CDR3nt: TGCGCCAGCAGCTACCCCGGGGCAACTAATGAAAAACTGTTTTTT
abundance: once
d_gene: NA
j_gene: TRBJ1-4
v_gene: TRBV4-1
len: 15

CDR3aa: CASSPRRPGQGVLYGYTF
CDR3nt: TGTGCCAGCAGCCCCAGGAGACCGGGACAGGGGGTTCTATATGGCTACACCTTC
abundance: NA
d_gene: TRBD1
j_gene: TRBJ1-2
v_gene: TRBV7-8
len: 18

CDR3aa: CSAWTGHGYTF
CDR3nt: TGCAGCGCTTGGACAGGGCATGGCTACACCTTC
abundance: NA
d_gene: TRBD1
j_gene: TRBJ1-2
v_gene: TRBV29-1
len: 11

CDR3aa: CATSDPSGSVDNEQFF
CDR3nt: TGTGCCACCAGTGATCCCAGCGGGAGTGTAGACAATGAGCAGTTCTTC
abundance: NA
d_gene: TRBD2
j_gene: TRBJ2-1
v_gene: TRBV24-1
len: 16

CDR3aa: CASSRDRGGQPQHF
CDR3nt: TGTGCCAGCAGTCGGGACAGGGGAGGCCAGCCCCAGCATTTT
abundance: NA
d_gene: TRBD1
j_gene: TRBJ1-5
v_gene: TRBV7-2
len: 14

CDR3aa: CASSQDRTGSAEQYF
CDR3nt: TGCGCCAGCAGCCAAGATAGGACGGGGTCGGCCGAGCAGTACTTC
abundance: few
d_gene: NA
j_gene: TRBJ2-7
v_gene: TRBV4-3
len: 15

CDR3aa: CASSYSSGLAGAVGYEQYF
CDR3nt: TGTGCCAGCAGTTACTCCTCCGGACTAGCGGGAGCCGTTGGCTACGAGCAGTACTTC
abundance: NA
d_gene: TRBD2
j_gene: TRBJ2-7
v_gene: TRBV6-2/TRBV6-3
len: 19

CDR3aa: CASSRLGQLSSYEQYF
CDR3nt: TGTGCCAGCAGCCGGTTGGGACAACTGAGCTCCTACGAGCAGTACTTC
abundance: NA
d_gene: NA
j_gene: TRBJ2-7
v_gene: TRBV14
len: 16

CDR3aa: CASSQQGGIYGYTF
CDR3nt: TGCGCCAGCAGCCAACAGGGGGGTATCTATGGCTACACCTTC
abundance: NA
d_gene: TRBD1
j_gene: TRBJ1-2
v_gene: TRBV4-1
len: 14

CDR3aa: CASSDRVIYGYTF
CDR3nt: TGTGCCAGTAGCGACAGGGTTATCTATGGCTACACCTTC
abundance: NA
d_gene: TRBD1
j_gene: TRBJ1-2
v_gene: TRBV19
len: 13

CDR3aa: CASSWNSRSNQPQHF
CDR3nt: TGTGCCAGCAGTTGGAACTCTAGGAGCAATCAGCCCCAGCATTTT
abundance: NA
d_gene: NA
j_gene: TRBJ1-5
v_gene: TRBV6-2/TRBV6-3
len: 15

CDR3aa: CASSLSSGAATYF
CDR3nt: TGCGCCAGCAGCTTGAGTAGCGGGGCCGCGACGTACTTC
abundance: once
d_gene: TRBD2
j_gene: TRBJ2-7
v_gene: TRBV5-1
len: 13